Sequencing of this T cell receptor beta chain was carried out in a study of blood T cells in healthy people across ages. Notes on the study in general: For the donors, CMV status was unknown and possibly confounded expanded clonotype changes. Correlation between TCR beta diversity and naive T cell percentage was strong.

A word on this clonotype: Its specificity is unknown.

Then a second PCR, running about 6 to 12 cycles, was carried out with a sample-barcoded 5' primer and a J-beta primer mix. TCRdb re-called the 5' RACE reads with MiXCR, one entry per CDR3 protein. The sample includes about 1.4 million distinct CDR3 sequences, 55% to 75% of them seen just once. The CDR3 is 14 amino acids. V was cut by 2 bases and J by 1 base, with 8 bases left in between. Germline-derived CDR1 and CDR2 are SGHTA and FQGNSA. This clonotype originated in a man younger than 35 in good health. The rearrangement joins TRBV7-2 to TRBJ1-1; D gene uncertain. The source material was blood. The CDR3 nucleotides are TGTGCCAGCAGCTTAAGGTCGGCGAACACTGAAGCTTTCTTT. This gives the protein CASSLRSANTEAFF. Variable domain in full (rest from reference TRBV7-2 and TRBJ1-1): GAGVSQSPSNKVTEKGKDVELRCDPISGHTALYWYRQSLGQGLEFLIYFQGNSAPDKSGLPSDRFSAERTGGSVSTLTIQRTQQEDSAVYLCASSLRSANTEAFFGQGTRLTVV.